This T cell receptor beta chain was sequenced in a study of OX40 agonist ivuxolimab in advanced cancers. Study-wide context: Patients got intravenous ivuxolimab at 0.01 to 10 mg/kg every 2 weeks. Among those treated, three patients had partial responses, one with hepatocellular carcinoma and two with cutaneous melanoma.

Overall study findings and caveats: The study found among the lowest clonal expansion in partial responders at 0.1-3.0 mg/kg. CD8+ T cells were the subset that, on average, had more expanded clones than CD4+.

Using immunoSEQ multiplex PCR, the repertoire was profiled, and TCRdb retains in-frame clones only, with some absent. The table has 78,000 or so clones, approximately 86% seen once. About this clone: Its matching antigen is unknown. One junction end does not reproduce the germline sequence, and a read error may be involved.

The germline gives CDR1 MNHEY, CDR2 SVGAGI. This CDR3 has 11 amino acids. The chain is built from TRBV6-5 and TRBJ1-3; maybe TRBD1 (6 bases). The sequence was obtained from an adult with an advanced solid tumor such as melanoma, head and neck, liver or kidney cancer. The sample in question was CD4+ or CD8+ T cells sorted from blood, obtained in a trial of the OX40 agonist ivuxolimab. CDR3 amino acids: CASSYADRRYF. CDR3 nucleotide sequence: TGTGCCAGCAGCTACGCGGACAGACGGTACTTT.